A selection of T cell receptor beta chains follows, all from one sample in a study of OX40 agonist ivuxolimab in advanced cancers. Profiling relied on immunoSEQ multiplex PCR, and the TCRdb table lists in-frame clones only, not all of them. Here the sample spans roughly 81,000 clones, approximately 90% being singletons. The sequencing here drew on CD4+ or CD8+ T cells sorted from blood, taken in a trial of the OX40 agonist ivuxolimab. The receptor source for this set is an adult with an advanced solid tumor such as melanoma, head and neck, liver or kidney cancer. Each CDR3 is given with its conserved first and last residue. The order of the fields is D gene, CDR3 length, V gene, clone size, J gene, CDR3 protein, CDR3 DNA. The D gene is left open where the match is weak. Part of the rows lack a size; the others show once, few, many or a class for expanded clones.

d_call: NA
cdr3_length: 14
v_call: TRBV6-5
clone_size: NA
j_call: TRBJ1-5
cdr3_aa: CASSSPGPNQPQHF
cdr3_nt: TGTGCCAGCAGTTCGCCGGGACCGAATCAGCCCCAGCATTTT

d_call: TRBD2
cdr3_length: 15
v_call: TRBV5-1
clone_size: NA
j_call: TRBJ2-5
cdr3_aa: CASSLGLAGMAAQYF
cdr3_nt: TGCGCCAGCAGCTTGGGACTAGCGGGGATGGCGGCCCAGTACTTC

d_call: TRBD1
cdr3_length: 16
v_call: TRBV6-1
clone_size: NA
j_call: TRBJ2-7
cdr3_aa: CASSGWDRASPWEQYF
cdr3_nt: TGTGCCAGCAGTGGGTGGGACAGGGCCTCCCCTTGGGAGCAGTACTTC

d_call: TRBD1
cdr3_length: 14
v_call: TRBV6-5
clone_size: NA
j_call: TRBJ2-3
cdr3_aa: CASSYDRETDTQYF
cdr3_nt: TGTGCCAGCAGTTACGACAGGGAAACAGATACGCAGTATTTT

d_call: TRBD2
cdr3_length: 17
v_call: TRBV10-3
clone_size: NA
j_call: TRBJ2-1
cdr3_aa: CAISEGPVRGGKNEQFF
cdr3_nt: TGTGCCATCAGTGAGGGACCCGTGCGGGGGGGTAAAAATGAGCAGTTCTTC

d_call: NA
cdr3_length: 13
v_call: TRBV19
clone_size: NA
j_call: TRBJ1-1
cdr3_aa: CASSSYQNTEAFF
cdr3_nt: TGTGCCAGTAGTTCATACCAGAACACTGAAGCTTTCTTT

d_call: TRBD2
cdr3_length: 17
v_call: TRBV4-3
clone_size: few
j_call: TRBJ2-3
cdr3_aa: CASSQGNSGGLTDTQYF
cdr3_nt: TGCGCCAGCAGCCAAGGGAATTCGGGGGGGCTCACAGATACGCAGTATTTT

d_call: NA
cdr3_length: 14
v_call: TRBV4-2
clone_size: NA
j_call: TRBJ1-3
cdr3_aa: CASSQGGGGNTIYF
cdr3_nt: TGTGCCAGCAGCCAGGGTGGGGGGGGAAACACCATATATTTT

d_call: TRBD1
cdr3_length: 14
v_call: TRBV18
clone_size: once
j_call: TRBJ1-5
cdr3_aa: CASAKDRGGQPQHF
cdr3_nt: TGTGCCAGCGCAAAGGACAGGGGCGGTCAGCCCCAGCATTTT

d_call: NA
cdr3_length: 10
v_call: TRBV11-2
clone_size: NA
j_call: TRBJ1-2
cdr3_aa: CASSMNGYTF
cdr3_nt: TGTGCCAGCAGCATGAATGGCTACACCTTC

d_call: NA
cdr3_length: 17
v_call: TRBV7-9
clone_size: NA
j_call: TRBJ2-2
cdr3_aa: CASSLVYWTENTGELFF
cdr3_nt: TGTGCCAGCAGCTTAGTATATTGGACAGAAAACACCGGGGAGCTGTTTTTT

d_call: NA
cdr3_length: 17
v_call: TRBV27
clone_size: NA
j_call: TRBJ1-1
cdr3_aa: CASSLSRLTAMNTEAFF
cdr3_nt: TGTGCCAGCAGTTTATCGAGACTGACAGCCATGAACACTGAAGCTTTCTTT

d_call: NA
cdr3_length: 15
v_call: TRBV27
clone_size: NA
j_call: TRBJ1-5
cdr3_aa: CASRSAYYSNQPQHF
cdr3_nt: TGTGCCAGCCGGTCGGCTTACTATAGCAATCAGCCCCAGCATTTT

d_call: TRBD1
cdr3_length: 15
v_call: TRBV27
clone_size: NA
j_call: TRBJ2-1
cdr3_aa: CASSFRDSSYNEQFF
cdr3_nt: TGTGCCAGCAGTTTTAGGGACAGCTCCTACAATGAGCAGTTCTTC

d_call: TRBD1
cdr3_length: 16
v_call: TRBV9
clone_size: NA
j_call: TRBJ2-3
cdr3_aa: CASSGGGGQGFDTQYF
cdr3_nt: TGTGCCAGCAGCGGTGGAGGGGGACAGGGGTTTGATACGCAGTATTTT

d_call: TRBD1
cdr3_length: 14
v_call: TRBV10-3
clone_size: NA
j_call: TRBJ1-2
cdr3_aa: CAIRSGTGTYGYTF
cdr3_nt: TGTGCCATCAGGTCCGGGACAGGAACCTATGGCTACACCTTC

d_call: NA
cdr3_length: 14
v_call: TRBV9
clone_size: NA
j_call: TRBJ1-1
cdr3_aa: CASSVGLIHTEAFF
cdr3_nt: TGTGCCAGCAGCGTAGGCCTGATACACACTGAAGCTTTCTTT

d_call: NA
cdr3_length: 12
v_call: TRBV28
clone_size: NA
j_call: TRBJ1-5
cdr3_aa: CASDGSNQPQHF
cdr3_nt: TGTGCCAGCGATGGAAGCAATCAGCCCCAGCATTTT

d_call: NA
cdr3_length: 15
v_call: TRBV19
clone_size: NA
j_call: TRBJ2-5
cdr3_aa: CASKPGDTWVQTQYF
cdr3_nt: TGTGCCTCCAAACCCGGGGATACCTGGGTACAGACCCAGTACTTC

d_call: NA
cdr3_length: 15
v_call: TRBV4-2
clone_size: NA
j_call: TRBJ2-7
cdr3_aa: CASSQGTGAGEEQYF
cdr3_nt: TGTGCCAGCAGCCAAGGTACAGGGGCGGGGGAAGAGCAGTACTTC

d_call: TRBD1
cdr3_length: 12
v_call: TRBV19
clone_size: NA
j_call: TRBJ1-2
cdr3_aa: CASGQGSHGYTF
cdr3_nt: TGTGCCAGTGGACAGGGTTCCCATGGCTACACCTTC

d_call: NA
cdr3_length: 16
v_call: TRBV28
clone_size: NA
j_call: TRBJ2-3
cdr3_aa: CASRTDRGSSTDTQYF
cdr3_nt: TGTGCCAGCAGGACAGATCGGGGGTCTAGCACAGATACGCAGTATTTT

d_call: NA
cdr3_length: 18
v_call: TRBV19
clone_size: NA
j_call: TRBJ2-3
cdr3_aa: CASSRFSVTFGGTDTQYF
cdr3_nt: TGTGCCAGTAGTAGATTTTCCGTAACCTTCGGAGGCACAGATACGCAGTATTTT

d_call: TRBD1
cdr3_length: 19
v_call: TRBV5-8
clone_size: once
j_call: TRBJ1-5
cdr3_aa: CASSHMTGNLGYSNQPQHF
cdr3_nt: TGTGCCAGCAGCCACATGACAGGGAATTTGGGTTATAGCAATCAGCCCCAGCATTTT